The subject of this entry is one T cell receptor beta chain. This clonotype was detected ten times or more. Its specific antigen is unknown. Base qualities are not provided; no much larger clone lies one nucleotide away. Sequences SGHTS (CDR1) and YDEGEE (CDR2) are obtained from the germline V gene. There are 12 amino acids in the CDR3, from cysteine to phenylalanine inclusive. The retained sequence is limited to the CDR3, 36 bases, with the frame set at the first base. The junction shows trimming of 5 bases on V and 2 bases on J, plus 7 bases between the germline ends. Genomic DNA served as template for TCR beta VDJ combination and CDR3 sequence profiling. TCR repertoire sequencing was run on an Illumina HiSeq 2000. From the authors' description of their analysis: TRBV/TRBJ rearrangement plots, CDR3 size and DJ length profiles, and Simpson's diversity index were used to evaluate the repertoires. Whichever DNA sequence was most abundant in the deep sequencing data was defined as the immunodominant clone. CDR3 amino acid sequences were screened for sharing across subjects and were compared with published repertoires and the VDJdb database. Starting from the raw public reads, TCRdb applied fastp trimming at Q25, assembled clones with MiXCR and retained in-frame beta chains. Identical CDR3 proteins give one entry, which carries the most common genes and DNA. TCRdb's processing, not the authors', yielded these V and J calls. The sample has some 170,000 distinct CDR3 sequences on record, about 48% of them singletons. About 1.1% of the sample belongs to the ten largest clones.

TCR repertoires of sorted CD4+ and CD8+ blood T cells from severe aplastic anemia patients and healthy subjects were deep-sequenced in the study. Ficoll-Paque density gradient centrifugation was used to isolate peripheral blood mononuclear cells. Before DNA was extracted, CD4+ and CD8+ T cells were sorted using either FACS or magnetic beads. This entry belongs to a study of CD8+CD57+ T cells in acquired aplastic anemia (dated by TCRdb to 2016 to 2019). Concerning the study at large: DNA extracted from sorted CD4+ and CD8+ cells had a mean of 3.2 ug, with a range of about 0.18 to 27.4 ug. For healthy donor samples, the average read count was around 10 million for CD4+ cells and 11 million to 13 million for CD8+ cells. The research as a whole found: Between patients and healthy controls, no significant difference in CD8+ Simpson's diversity was found (P=0.060). Around 28 CD8+ CDR3 sequences were found to be shared between patients and controls, but these sequences appeared to be highly expressed in patients and within the immunodominant clones of the patients.

What was sequenced was sorted CD4+, CD8+, or CD8+CD57+ T cells (not recorded which) from PBMCs. The clonotype was recovered from a human donor in good health. The chain was built from TRBV5-8 and TRBJ2-5; a tentative D match to TRBD1 spans 6 bases. The DNA is as follows: TGTGCCAGCAGTGACAGGCAAGAGACCCAGTACTTC. Its protein product is CASSDRQETQYF.